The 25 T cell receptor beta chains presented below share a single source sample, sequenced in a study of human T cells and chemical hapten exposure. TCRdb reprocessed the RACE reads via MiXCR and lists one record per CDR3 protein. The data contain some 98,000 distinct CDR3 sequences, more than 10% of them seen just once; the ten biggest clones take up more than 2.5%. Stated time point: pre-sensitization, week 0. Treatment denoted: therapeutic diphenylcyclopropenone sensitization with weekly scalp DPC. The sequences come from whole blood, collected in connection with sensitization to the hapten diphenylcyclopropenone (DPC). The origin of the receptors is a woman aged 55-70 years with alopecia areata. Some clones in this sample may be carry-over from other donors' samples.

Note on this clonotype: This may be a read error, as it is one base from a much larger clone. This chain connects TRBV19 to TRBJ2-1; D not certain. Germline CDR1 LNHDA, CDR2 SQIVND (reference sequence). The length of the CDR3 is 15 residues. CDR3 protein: CASRSLEGSYNEHFF. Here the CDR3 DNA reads TGTGCCAGTAGGTCTTTGGAAGGCTCCTACAATGAGCATTTCTTC. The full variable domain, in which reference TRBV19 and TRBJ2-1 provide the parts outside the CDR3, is DGGITQSPKYLFRKEGQNVTLSCEQNLNHDAMYWYRQDPGQGLRLIYYSQIVNDFQKGDIAEGYSVSREKKESFPLTVTSAQKNPTAFYLCASRSLEGSYNEHFFGPGTRLTVL.

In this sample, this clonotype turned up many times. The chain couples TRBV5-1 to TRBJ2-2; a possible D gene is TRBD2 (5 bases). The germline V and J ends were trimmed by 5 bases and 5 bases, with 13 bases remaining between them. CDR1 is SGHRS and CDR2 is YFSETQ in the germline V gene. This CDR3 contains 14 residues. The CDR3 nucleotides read TGCGCCAGCAGTCGGGTGGGAGAAACCGGGGAGCTGTTTTTT. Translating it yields CASSRVGETGELFF.

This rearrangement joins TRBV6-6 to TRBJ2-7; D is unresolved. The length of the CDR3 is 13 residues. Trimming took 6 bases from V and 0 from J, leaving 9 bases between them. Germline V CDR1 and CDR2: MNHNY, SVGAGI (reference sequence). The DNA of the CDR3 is TGTGCCAGCAGGAAGGACGTCTCCTACGAGCAGTACTTC. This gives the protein CASRKDVSYEQYF.

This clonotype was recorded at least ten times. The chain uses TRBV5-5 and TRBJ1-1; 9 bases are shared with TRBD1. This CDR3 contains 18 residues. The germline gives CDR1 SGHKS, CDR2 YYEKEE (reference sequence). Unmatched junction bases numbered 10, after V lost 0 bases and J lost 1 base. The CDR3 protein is CASSLDLRQGGRNTEAFF. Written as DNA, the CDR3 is TGTGCCAGCAGCTTGGATTTGCGACAGGGGGGAAGGAACACTGAAGCTTTCTTT. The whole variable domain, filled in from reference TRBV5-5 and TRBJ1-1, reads DAGVTQSPTHLIKTRGQQVTLRCSPISGHKSVSWYQQVLGQGPQFIFQYYEKEERGRGNFPDRFSARQFPNYSSELNVNALLLGDSALYLCASSLDLRQGGRNTEAFFGQGTRLTVV.

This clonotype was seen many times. This CDR3 is CASSRGREGSYNEQFF. DNA for the CDR3: TGCGCCAGCAGCCGCGGGAGGGAAGGCTCCTACAATGAGCAGTTCTTC. The V gene is TRBV5-1, the J gene TRBJ2-1, with 9 bases identical to TRBD2. The length of the CDR3 is 16 residues. Germline CDR1 SGHRS, CDR2 YFSETQ. The V and J ends lost 4 bases and 0 bases, in that order; junction bases with no gene match: 5. The variable domain in full, with the rest retrieved from reference TRBV5-1 and TRBJ2-1, is KAGVTQTPRYLIKTRGQQVTLSCSPISGHRSVSWYQQTPGQGLQFLFEYFSETQRNKGNFPGRFSGRQFSNSRSEMNVSTLELGDSALYLCASSRGREGSYNEQFFGPGTRLTVL.

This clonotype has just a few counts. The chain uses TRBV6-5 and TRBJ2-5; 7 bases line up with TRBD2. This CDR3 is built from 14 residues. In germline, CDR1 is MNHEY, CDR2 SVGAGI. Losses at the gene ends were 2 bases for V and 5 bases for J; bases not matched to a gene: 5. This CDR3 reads CASSYSGGGETQYF. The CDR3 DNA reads TGTGCCAGCAGTTACAGTGGGGGAGGGGAGACCCAGTACTTC.

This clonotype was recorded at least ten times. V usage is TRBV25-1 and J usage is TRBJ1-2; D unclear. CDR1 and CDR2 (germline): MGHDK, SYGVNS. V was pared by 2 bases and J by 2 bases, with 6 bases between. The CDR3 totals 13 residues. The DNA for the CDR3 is TGTGCCAGCAGTGAAGACGGCAACTATGGCTACACCTTC. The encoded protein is CASSEDGNYGYTF.

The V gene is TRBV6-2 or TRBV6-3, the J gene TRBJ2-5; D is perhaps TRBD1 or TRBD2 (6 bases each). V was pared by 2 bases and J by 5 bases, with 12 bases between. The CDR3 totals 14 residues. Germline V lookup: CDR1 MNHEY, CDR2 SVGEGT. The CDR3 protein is CASSYGGRLETQYF. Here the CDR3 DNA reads TGTGCCAGCAGTTACGGGGGGCGGTTGGAGACCCAGTACTTC.

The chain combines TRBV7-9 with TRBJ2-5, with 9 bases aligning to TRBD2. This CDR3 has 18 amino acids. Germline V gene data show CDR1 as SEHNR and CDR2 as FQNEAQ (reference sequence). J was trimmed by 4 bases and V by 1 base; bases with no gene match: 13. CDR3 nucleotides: TGTGCCAGCAGCTTAGGTTGGACTAGCGCTGGGGTTTCAGAGACCCAGTACTTC. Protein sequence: CASSLGWTSAGVSETQYF.

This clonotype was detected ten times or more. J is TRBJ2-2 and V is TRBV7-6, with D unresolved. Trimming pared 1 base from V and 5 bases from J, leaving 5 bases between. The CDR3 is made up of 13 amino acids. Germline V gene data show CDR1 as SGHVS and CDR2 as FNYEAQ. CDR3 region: CASSLGRTGELFF. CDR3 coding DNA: TGTGCCAGCAGCTTAGGGCGGACCGGGGAGCTGTTTTTT.

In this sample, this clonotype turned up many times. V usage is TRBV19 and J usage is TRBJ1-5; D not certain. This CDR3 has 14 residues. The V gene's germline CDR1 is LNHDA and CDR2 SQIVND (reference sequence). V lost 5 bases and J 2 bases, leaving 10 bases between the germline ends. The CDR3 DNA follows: TGTGCCAGTAGTTTAAGGCCAGGCAATCAGCCCCAGCATTTT. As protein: CASSLRPGNQPQHF.

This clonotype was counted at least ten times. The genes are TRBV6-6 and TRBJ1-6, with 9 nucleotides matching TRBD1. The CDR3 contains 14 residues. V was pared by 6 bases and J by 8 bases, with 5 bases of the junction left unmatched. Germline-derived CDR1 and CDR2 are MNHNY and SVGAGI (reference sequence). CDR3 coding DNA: TGTGCCAGCAGACAGGGGGCGGGGGATTCACCCCTCCACTTT. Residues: CASRQGAGDSPLHF.

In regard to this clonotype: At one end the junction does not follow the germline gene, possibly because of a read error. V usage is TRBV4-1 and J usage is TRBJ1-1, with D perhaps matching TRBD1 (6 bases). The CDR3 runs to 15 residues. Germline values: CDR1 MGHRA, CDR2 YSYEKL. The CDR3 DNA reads TGCGCCAGCAGCCAAGTAGCGGACAGTCGCACTGAAGCTTTTTTT. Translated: CASSQVADSRTEAFF.

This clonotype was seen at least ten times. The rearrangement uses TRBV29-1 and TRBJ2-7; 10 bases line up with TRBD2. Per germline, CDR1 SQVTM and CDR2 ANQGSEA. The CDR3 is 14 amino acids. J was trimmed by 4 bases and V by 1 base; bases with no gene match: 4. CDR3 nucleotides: TGCAGCGTTGAAGTCACTAGCGGGGAGTACGAGCAGTACTTC. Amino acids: CSVEVTSGEYEQYF.

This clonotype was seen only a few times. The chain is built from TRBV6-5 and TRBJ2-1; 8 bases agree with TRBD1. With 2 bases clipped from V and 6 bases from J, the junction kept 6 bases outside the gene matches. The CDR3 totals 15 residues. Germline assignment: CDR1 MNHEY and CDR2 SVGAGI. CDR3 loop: CASSYDRGLRNEQFF. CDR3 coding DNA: TGTGCCAGCAGTTACGACAGGGGTTTACGCAATGAGCAGTTCTTC.

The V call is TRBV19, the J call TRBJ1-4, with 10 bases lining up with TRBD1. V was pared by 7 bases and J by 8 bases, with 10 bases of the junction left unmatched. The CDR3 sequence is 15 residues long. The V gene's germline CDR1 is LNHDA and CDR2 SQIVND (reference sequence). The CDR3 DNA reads TGTGCCAGTACCCTATCCGGGACAGGGGTCGAAAAACTGTTTTTT. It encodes CASTLSGTGVEKLFF.

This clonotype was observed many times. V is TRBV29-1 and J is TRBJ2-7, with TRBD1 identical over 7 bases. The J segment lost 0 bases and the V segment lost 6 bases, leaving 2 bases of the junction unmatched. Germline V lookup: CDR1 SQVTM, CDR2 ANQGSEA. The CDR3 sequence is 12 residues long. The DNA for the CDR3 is TGCAGCGTCGGACAGGTCTCCTACGAGCAGTACTTC. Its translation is CSVGQVSYEQYF.

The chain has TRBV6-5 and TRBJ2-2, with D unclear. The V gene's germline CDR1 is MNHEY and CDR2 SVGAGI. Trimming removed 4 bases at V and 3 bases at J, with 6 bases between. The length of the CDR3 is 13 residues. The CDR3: CASSSQHTGELFF. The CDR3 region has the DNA TGTGCCAGCAGTTCCCAACACACCGGGGAGCTGTTTTTT.

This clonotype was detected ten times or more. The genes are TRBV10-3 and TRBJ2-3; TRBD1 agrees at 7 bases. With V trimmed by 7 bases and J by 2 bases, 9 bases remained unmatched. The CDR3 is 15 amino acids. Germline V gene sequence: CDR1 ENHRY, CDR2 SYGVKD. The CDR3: CAIKQTGQITDTQYF. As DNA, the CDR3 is TGTGCCATCAAACAAACGGGACAGATCACAGATACGCAGTATTTT.

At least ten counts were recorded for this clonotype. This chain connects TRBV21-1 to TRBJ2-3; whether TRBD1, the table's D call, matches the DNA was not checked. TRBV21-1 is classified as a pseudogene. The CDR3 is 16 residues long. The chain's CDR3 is CASTSTPLGLADTQYF. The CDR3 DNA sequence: TGTGCCAGCACATCGACTCCCCTGGGCTTGGCAGATACGCAGTATTTT.

The CDR3 nucleotides are TGCAGTGCGCCACTAGCGGGGGCCTACGAGCAGTACTTC. Its translation: CSAPLAGAYEQYF. The gene calls are TRBV20-1 and TRBJ2-7; 11 nucleotides agree with TRBD2. The V and J ends lost 6 bases and 2 bases, in that order; junction bases with no gene match: 3. This CDR3 comprises 13 residues. Looked up from germline, CDR1 is DFQATT and CDR2 is SNEGSKA (reference sequence).

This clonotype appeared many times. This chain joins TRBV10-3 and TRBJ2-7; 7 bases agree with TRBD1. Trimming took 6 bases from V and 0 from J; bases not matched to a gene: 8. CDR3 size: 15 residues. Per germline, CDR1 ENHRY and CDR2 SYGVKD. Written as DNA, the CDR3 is TGTGCCATCAGGTCCGGGACAGCGAGCTCCTACGAGCAGTACTTC. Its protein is CAIRSGTASSYEQYF.

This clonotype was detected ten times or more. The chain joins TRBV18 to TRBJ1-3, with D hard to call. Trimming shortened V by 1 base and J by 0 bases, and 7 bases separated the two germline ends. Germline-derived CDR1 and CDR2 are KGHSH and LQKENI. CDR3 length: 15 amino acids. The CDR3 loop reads CASSPLAGSGNTIYF. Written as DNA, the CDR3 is TGTGCCAGCTCACCACTGGCTGGCTCTGGAAACACCATATATTTT.

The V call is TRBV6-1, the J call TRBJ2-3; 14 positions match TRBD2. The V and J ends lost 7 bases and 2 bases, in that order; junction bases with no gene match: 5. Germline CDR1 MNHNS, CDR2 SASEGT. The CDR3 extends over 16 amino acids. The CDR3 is CASIRTSGRFTDTQYF. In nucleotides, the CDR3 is TGTGCCAGCATCAGGACTAGCGGGAGGTTCACAGATACGCAGTATTTT.

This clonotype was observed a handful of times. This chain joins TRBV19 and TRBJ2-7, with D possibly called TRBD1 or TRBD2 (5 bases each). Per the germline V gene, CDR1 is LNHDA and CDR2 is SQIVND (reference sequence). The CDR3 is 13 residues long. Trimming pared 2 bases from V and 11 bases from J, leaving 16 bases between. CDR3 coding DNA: TGTGCCAGTAGTATAATCCGCAATGGGGACGAGTACTTC. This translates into CASSIIRNGDEYF.